The entry that follows covers one T cell receptor (beta chain) sequence. Its antigen remains unidentified. The sample is drawn from a study of cytomegalovirus exposure and HLA in healthy donors. Whole-study results and caveats: Later analysis placed DRB1 highest and HLA-C lowest in TCR association rates, which differed by HLA locus. Presence/absence analysis assumed near-uniform sequencing depth across donors. Researchers reported in a later analysis that a missense DCLRE1C variant was tied to TCR beta V- and J-gene trimming. A likely sequencing artifact accounted for one observed cluster of highly shared sequence variants.

PCR primers comprised 60 Vbeta and 13 Jbeta primers. The table came from immunoSEQ multiplex PCR; TCRdb's copy has only in-frame clones and leaves some out. This sample yields 100,000 to 150,000 clones, of which nearly 85% are seen a single time; over 1% belongs to the top ten. The origin of this receptor is a boy under 18 in good health and CMV-seronegative. Specimen: PBMCs.

CDR3 nucleotide sequence: TGTGCCGCTCGGCGGGAAGAGACCCAGTACTTC. Protein: CAARREETQYF. V is TRBV30 and J is TRBJ2-5, with D perhaps matching TRBD2 (5 bases). CDR3 length: 11 residues. Germline V gene data show CDR1 as GTSNPN and CDR2 as SVGIG (reference sequence). V was shortened by 8 bases and J by 3 bases, with 10 bases between the two germline ends. Using reference TRBV30 and TRBJ2-5 for the parts outside the CDR3, the full variable domain is SQTIHQWPATLVQPVGSPLSLECTVEGTSNPNLYWYRQAAGRGLQLLFYSVGIGQISSEVPQNLSASRPQDRQFILSSKKLLLSDSGFYLCAARREETQYFGPGTRLLVL.